This is a list of T cell receptor beta chains from one sample in a study of T cells in Graves' hyperthyroidism and ophthalmopathy. One entry per CDR3 protein results from TCRdb running MiXCR on the multiplex PCR reads. In the table there are 200,000 to 300,000 distinct CDR3 sequences, about a sixth of which are singletons. Sequenced input: blood. These receptors were taken from a woman aged 18 to 35 with Graves' ophthalmopathy. Each CDR3 is given with its conserved first and last residue. D genes are given only for firm matches. The size of a clone is reported for some rows only, either as once, few or many, or as a class for expanded clones.

V gene,clone size,J gene,D gene,CDR3 protein,CDR3 DNA
TRBV11-3,NA,TRBJ2-3,NA,CASSLGSSSDTQYF,TGTGCCAGCAGCTTAGGATCGAGCTCGGATACGCAGTATTTT
TRBV6-2/TRBV6-3,NA,TRBJ2-6,TRBD1,CASSYQPGQGPYSGADVLTF,TGTGCCAGCAGTTACCAACCGGGACAGGGGCCCTACTCTGGGGCCGACGTCCTGACTTTC
TRBV12-3/TRBV12-4,many,TRBJ2-3,TRBD1,CASSFAILGTERTDTQYF,TGTGCCAGCAGTTTCGCAATACTGGGGACAGAGCGCACAGATACGCAGTATTTT
TRBV7-6,many,TRBJ2-7,TRBD1,CASSLIQTGGPYEQYF,TGTGCCAGCAGCTTAATACAGACAGGGGGGCCCTACGAGCAGTACTTC
TRBV2,NA,TRBJ2-1,NA,CASSEGGAPPDNEQFF,TGTGCCAGCAGTGAAGGGGGCGCCCCTCCAGACAATGAGCAGTTCTTC
TRBV10-2,many,TRBJ2-4,NA,CASSEVVRSLAKNIQYF,TGCGCCAGCAGTGAGGTAGTGAGGAGCCTAGCCAAAAACATTCAGTACTTC
TRBV13,NA,TRBJ2-3,NA,CASSPGTPTDTQYF,TGTGCCAGCAGCCCAGGGACCCCCACAGATACGCAGTATTTT
TRBV6-2/TRBV6-3,many,TRBJ1-2,NA,CASSYFGGADYGYTF,TGTGCCAGCAGTTACTTTGGGGGCGCGGACTATGGCTACACCTTC
TRBV28,many,TRBJ2-3,TRBD2,CASSLGLAVFSTDTQYF,TGTGCCAGCAGTTTAGGACTAGCGGTGTTTAGCACAGATACGCAGTATTTT
TRBV18,many,TRBJ1-1,TRBD1,CASSRQGTEAFF,TGTGCCAGCTCACGACAGGGCACTGAAGCTTTCTTT
TRBV7-2,NA,TRBJ2-7,TRBD2,CASSVGLAGGRLYEQYF,TGTGCCAGCAGCGTAGGACTAGCGGGGGGGAGGCTTTACGAGCAGTACTTC
TRBV29-1,NA,TRBJ2-7,TRBD2,CSVCLIGTSGRLLYEQYF,TGCAGCGTCTGTTTGATCGGGACTAGCGGGAGGTTATTATACGAGCAGTACTTC
TRBV20-1,many,TRBJ1-1,TRBD1,CSATGQGRASGLNTEAFF,TGCAGTGCTACGGGACAGGGCAGGGCTTCAGGGCTAAACACTGAAGCTTTCTTT
TRBV6-1,many,TRBJ2-3,NA,CASSYYRSSGTDTQYF,TGTGCCAGCAGTTATTATAGGTCATCCGGGACAGATACGCAGTATTTT
TRBV9,many,TRBJ2-7,NA,CASSVGVVNEQYF,TGTGCCAGCAGCGTAGGGGTCGTCAACGAGCAGTACTTC
TRBV6-6,many,TRBJ1-1,NA,CASSYSNFGGEAFF,TGTGCCAGCAGTTACTCGAATTTCGGCGGGGAAGCTTTCTTT
TRBV28,many,TRBJ2-7,TRBD2,CASSLVFSGRADEQYF,TGTGCCAGCAGTTTAGTATTTAGCGGGAGGGCCGACGAGCAGTACTTC